This T cell receptor beta chain was recorded in a study of T cells in Graves' hyperthyroidism and ophthalmopathy. This clonotype was detected ten times or more. The antigen is unknown. CDR1 is KGHDR and CDR2 is SFDVKD in the germline V gene. Trimming removed 2 bases from V and 6 bases from J; junction bases left unmatched: 11. This CDR3 is built from 16 residues. Newly diagnosed hyperthyroidism patients aged 18 to 65 years had disease lasting under 2 months. Using around 10 ml of fresh peripheral blood, PBMCs were prepared. Researchers amplified the TCR beta CDR3 regions from RNA transcripts. HTBI primers were used for first-round RT-PCR of the TCR CDR3. TCRdb reprocessed the multiplex PCR reads with MiXCR, giving one entry per CDR3 protein. The data hold about 96,000 distinct CDR3 sequences, with roughly 49% observed a single time. General observations from the study: A model of 13 V-J features distinguished ophthalmopathy from stable hyperthyroidism.

The clonotype originates from a middle-aged woman with Graves' hyperthyroidism. This rearrangement joins TRBV24-1 to TRBJ1-2; 7 bases match TRBD1. Input material: blood. The DNA of the CDR3 is TGTGCCACCAGTGATTCGGTCTCGGACAGGTTCCATGGCTACACCTTC. Residues: CATSDSVSDRFHGYTF.